These T cell receptor beta chains were read from a single sample in a study of OX40 agonist ivuxolimab in advanced cancers. TCRdb keeps only in-frame clones here, not all; method: immunoSEQ multiplex PCR. The sample shows more than 60,000 clones, 85% of them seen only once. The source was CD4+ or CD8+ T cells sorted from blood, collected in a trial of the OX40 agonist ivuxolimab. The receptors were sampled from an adult with an advanced solid tumor such as melanoma, head and neck, liver or kidney cancer. The CDR3 runs from the conserved cysteine through the conserved F or W. Fields, in order: J gene, clone size, V gene, D gene, CDR3 DNA, CDR3 protein. The D gene is left open where the match is weak. Rows may omit the clone size; those that give it use once, few, many or a size class.

>TRBJ1-3|NA|TRBV30|NA
TGTGCCTGGAGTCCCACGTCCGGAAACACCATATATTTT
CAWSPTSGNTIYF
>TRBJ2-6|NA|TRBV7-2|NA
TGTGCCAGCAGCTCCTATACTGGGGCCAACGTCCTGACTTTC
CASSSYTGANVLTF
>TRBJ1-2|NA|TRBV27|NA
TGTGCCAGCAGTACGGGGGTTAACTATGGCTACACCTTC
CASSTGVNYGYTF
>TRBJ1-2|NA|TRBV19|NA
TGTGCCAGTGCCCGGACAGAGTATGGCTACACCTTC
CASARTEYGYTF
>TRBJ1-5|NA|TRBV27|TRBD1
TGTGCCAGCAGACCGGGACAGGGTAGGCAGCCCCAGCATTTT
CASRPGQGRQPQHF
>TRBJ2-3|once|TRBV7-3|TRBD2
TGTGCCAGCAGCCGAGGTTTTGCCAACGGGAGGACAGATACGCAGTATTTT
CASSRGFANGRTDTQYF
>TRBJ2-6|NA|TRBV2|NA
TGTGCCAGCAGTGAAGATGGGGCCAACGTCCTGACTTTC
CASSEDGANVLTF
>TRBJ1-3|NA|TRBV6-1|NA
TGTGCCAGCAGAAACCAAGAGTCTGGAAACACCATATATTTT
CASRNQESGNTIYF
>TRBJ1-2|NA|TRBV19|TRBD1
TGTGCCAGTAGTATCGGGACAGCCTCTAACTATGGCTACACCTTC
CASSIGTASNYGYTF
>TRBJ2-5|NA|TRBV7-2|NA
TGTGCCAGCAGCTTTCGGGGCGCGGAGACCCAGTACTTC
CASSFRGAETQYF
>TRBJ2-7|once|TRBV4-3|NA
TGCGCCAGCAGCCAAGATGATCGGGGAACCTACGAGCAGTACTTC
CASSQDDRGTYEQYF
>TRBJ2-1|NA|TRBV4-3|TRBD2
TGCGCCAGCAGCCAAGTAGCGGGGGACCACAATGAGCAGTTCTTC
CASSQVAGDHNEQFF
>TRBJ1-6|NA|TRBV9|NA
TGTGCCAGCAGCGTATCCCCCGTCCCCGATTCACCCCTCCACTTT
CASSVSPVPDSPLHF
>TRBJ2-7|NA|TRBV7-2|NA
TGTGCCAGCAGCTTATCCTCCTACGAGCAGTACTTC
CASSLSSYEQYF